This TCR beta chain comes out of a study of shared clonotypes between healthy human individuals. Germline trimming cut 2 bases from V and 4 bases from J; bases unmatched to any gene: 9. The length of the CDR3 is 16 residues. CDR1 is SGHRS, CDR2 YFSETQ, per germline. This clone was counted once. Repertoires were generated with immunoSEQ multiplex PCR, while TCRdb's copy carries only in-frame clones and drops some. The sample carries hundreds of thousands of clones, roughly 95% recorded once. The sequenced sample consisted of naive CD4+ T cells sorted from blood. As for subset: CD45RA+ positively selected. The receptor's source is a woman under 40 in good health. The chain uses TRBV5-1 and TRBJ2-3; TRBD2 matches at 8 bases. Here the CDR3 reads CASSFQREKLADTQYF. DNA for the CDR3: TGCGCCAGCAGCTTTCAGCGGGAGAAGTTAGCAGATACGCAGTATTTT.